These 7 T cell receptor beta chains were all obtained from the same sample, sequenced in a study of T cell repertoires in cytomegalovirus infection. TCRdb itself ran the reads through MiXCR, one entry per CDR3 protein. This sample has 750,000 to 950,000 distinct CDR3 sequences, with approximately 32% found just once. These receptors' antigens are unknown. Here the sequenced sample was cultured CD8+ T cells from PBMCs, taken from culture after CMV antigen stimulation. The source of these receptors is a human donor in good health (CMV status not recorded). Some clones in this sample may be carry-over from other donors' samples.

The chain carries TRBV6-1 and TRBJ2-7; TRBD1 matches 11 bases. The CDR3 sequence is 18 residues long. Unmatched junction bases numbered 16, after V lost 6 bases and J lost 3 bases. Germline V gene data show CDR1 as MNHNS and CDR2 as SASEGT. CDR3 in amino acids: CASSGPGQGEQSFYEQYF. The CDR3 nucleotides are TGTGCCAGCAGCGGACCGGGACAGGGGGAACAAAGCTTCTACGAGCAGTACTTC.

Worth noting for this clonotype: A much more abundant neighbour one base away suggests this may be a read error. The CDR3 end shows no conserved phenylalanine or tryptophan, and so a read error is likely. The rearrangement joins TRBV7-9 to TRBJ2-2; D remains unclear. The length of the CDR3 is 18 residues. In germline, CDR1 is SEHNR, CDR2 FQNEAQ (reference sequence). V was pared by 4 bases and J by 0 bases, with 18 bases between. CDR3 coding DNA: TGTGCCAGCAGCTCGCCTCGTACGCCAAGATCGAACACCGGGGAGCTGTTTTTG. Protein sequence: CASSSPRTPRSNTGELFL.

In this sample, this clonotype turned up once. A junction boundary mismatches the germline segment, possibly from a read error. The J gene is TRBJ2-2, the V gene TRBV2, with 15 bases aligning to TRBD2. Germline CDR1 is SNHLY and CDR2 is FYNNEI. The CDR3 covers 18 residues. This CDR3 is CASSHTRTSGGAFRELFF. For the CDR3, the DNA is TGTGCCAGCAGTCATACCCGGACTAGCGGGGGGGCATTTAGGGAGTTGTTTTTT. Full variable domain (rest looked up from reference TRBV2 and TRBJ2-2): EPEVTQTPSHQVTQMGQEVILRCVPISNHLYFYWYRQILGQKVEFLVSFYNNEISEKSEIFDDQFSVERPDGSNFTLKIRSTKLEDSAMYFCASSHTRTSGGAFRELFFGEGSRLTVL.

In this sample, this clonotype turned up a few times. This chain connects TRBV7-6 to TRBJ2-3; 7 bases agree with TRBD2. Germline assignment: CDR1 SGHVS and CDR2 FNYEAQ. V lost 2 bases and J lost 2; bases outside the gene matches: 7. The CDR3 covers 16 residues. The CDR3 sequence is CASSLRGESITDTQYF. For the CDR3, the DNA is TGTGCCAGCAGCTTACGGGGGGAGTCAATCACAGATACGCAGTATTTT. Complete variable domain (other parts from reference TRBV7-6 and TRBJ2-3): GAGVSQSPRYKVTKRGQDVALRCDPISGHVSLYWYRQALGQGPEFLTYFNYEAQQDKSGLPNDRFSAERPEGSISTLTIQRTEQRDSAMYRCASSLRGESITDTQYFGPGTRLTVL.

The rearrangement links TRBV6-5 to TRBJ2-1, with D perhaps TRBD1 or TRBD2 (5 bases each). V lost 7 bases and J 5 bases, leaving 15 bases between the germline ends. The CDR3 consists of 14 residues. In germline, CDR1 is MNHEY, CDR2 SVGAGI. The CDR3 spells CASTLMLGDNEQFF. The CDR3 nucleotides read TGTGCCAGCACCCTAATGCTGGGGGACAATGAGCAGTTCTTC.

This clonotype was seen at least ten times. This chain connects TRBV7-6 to TRBJ2-2; 10 bases map to TRBD2. Trimming removed 1 base from V and 0 bases from J; junction bases left unmatched: 2. CDR1 is SGHVS and CDR2 is FNYEAQ in the germline V gene. The CDR3 extends over 17 amino acids. In DNA form, the CDR3 reads TGTGCCAGCAGCTTAGGGACTAGCGGCGCGAACACCGGGGAGCTGTTTTTT. This codes for CASSLGTSGANTGELFF.

The chain is built from TRBV20-1 and TRBJ2-3; possible D gene TRBD1, 5 bases. Per the germline V gene, CDR1 is DFQATT and CDR2 is SNEGSKA (reference sequence). V lost 1 base and J 1 base, leaving 6 bases between the germline ends. The CDR3 totals 13 residues. As DNA, the CDR3 is TGCAGTGCTAGAGGCAGGGGCACAGATACGCAGTATTTT. This gives the protein CSARGRGTDTQYF.